The next 14 T cell receptor beta chains were all read from a single sample in a study of blood T cells in healthy people across ages. A second PCR of 7 to 11 cycles used a sample-barcoded 5' primer and a J-beta primer mix. MiXCR, run by TCRdb on the 5' RACE reads, gives a single entry per CDR3 protein. The table includes about 1.1 million distinct CDR3 sequences, more than 30% detected once. The sample consisted of blood. The receptor set was obtained from a man between 18 and 35 years old in good health.

The chain combines TRBV5-1 with TRBJ1-4; 7 nucleotides line up with TRBD1. Trimming removed 3 bases from V and 4 bases from J; junction bases left unmatched: 3. This CDR3 comprises 14 residues. Germline V gives CDR1 SGHRS, CDR2 YFSETQ. The CDR3 protein is CASSYRGHNEKLFF. The CDR3 nucleotides read TGCGCCAGCAGCTACAGGGGCCATAATGAAAAACTGTTTTTT. The full variable domain, rest sourced from reference TRBV5-1 and TRBJ1-4, is KAGVTQTPRYLIKTRGQQVTLSCSPISGHRSVSWYQQTPGQGLQFLFEYFSETQRNKGNFPGRFSGRQFSNSRSEMNVSTLELGDSALYLCASSYRGHNEKLFFGSGTQLSVL.

The J gene is TRBJ2-1, the V gene TRBV7-2; the match to TRBD2 covers 11 bases. In germline, CDR1 is SGHTA, CDR2 FQGNSA. The CDR3 runs 19 residues. J was trimmed by 1 base and V by 1 base; bases with no gene match: 9. For the CDR3, the DNA is TGTGCCAGCAGCTTAGGGGTAGTTACTAGCGGGGGTTCCTACAATGAGCAGTTCTTC. Its translation: CASSLGVVTSGGSYNEQFF. Looking up the rest from reference TRBV7-2 and TRBJ2-1 gives the full variable domain: GAGVSQSPSNKVTEKGKDVELRCDPISGHTALYWYRQSLGQGLEFLIYFQGNSAPDKSGLPSDRFSAERTGGSVSTLTIQRTQQEDSAVYLCASSLGVVTSGGSYNEQFFGPGTRLTVL.

On this clonotype: A much bigger clone sits one base away, suggesting this may be a read error. The V and J genes are TRBV12-3 or TRBV12-4 and TRBJ1-2; TRBD1 is a possible D gene (6 bases). This CDR3 has 17 residues. The CDR3 loop reads CVSSRHRDNRNYYGYTF. CDR3 sequence (DNA): TGTGTCAGCAGCCGGCACCGGGACAACCGAAACTACTATGGCTACACCTTC.

This chain joins TRBV7-2 and TRBJ2-3, with 7 bases aligning to TRBD1. Looked up from germline, CDR1 is SGHTA and CDR2 is FQGNSA. This CDR3 contains 15 residues. J was trimmed by 2 bases and V by 10 bases; bases with no gene match: 12. CDR3 DNA sequence: TGTGCCACGACGATCAGGGGGTCTAACACAGATACGCAGTATTTT. This encodes CATTIRGSNTDTQYF.

The chain links TRBV6-2 or TRBV6-3 to TRBJ1-1, with 10 bases that match TRBD1. The V segment lost 4 bases and the J segment 6 bases; nucleotides outside the gene matches: 5. Germline CDR1 is MNHEY and CDR2 is SVGEGT. This CDR3 region has 14 residues. This chain's CDR3 is CASSSDRGRAEAFF. The CDR3 DNA reads as TGTGCCAGCAGTTCGGACAGGGGGAGGGCTGAAGCTTTCTTT.

CDR3 in DNA: TGCGCCAGCAGCCAATCCGGGACAGACGAGCAGTACTTC. Translating gives CASSQSGTDEQYF. The chain links TRBV4-3 to TRBJ2-7; 7 nucleotides align to TRBD1. CDR1 is LGHNA, CDR2 YSLEER, per germline. There are 13 residues in the CDR3. V lost 2 bases, J lost 5 bases, and 3 bases stayed unmatched.

This clonotype was seen a handful of times. The chain links TRBV7-2 to TRBJ1-4; TRBD1 might be the D (5 bases). This CDR3 spans 20 amino acids. V lost 4 bases to trimming and J lost 0 bases, with 24 bases between them. Germline V lookup: CDR1 SGHTA, CDR2 FQGNSA. The CDR3 DNA reads TGTGCCAGCAGCTCGTCTTGGGGCGCCGGTCTGTTTGCAACTAATGAAAAACTGTTTTTT. It is translated as CASSSSWGAGLFATNEKLFF.

The V gene is TRBV11-2, the J gene TRBJ2-5, with 8 bases that match TRBD2. V was pared by 2 bases and J by 11 bases, with 16 bases of the junction left unmatched. The germline CDR1 and CDR2 sequences are SGHAT and FQNNGV. The length of the CDR3 is 16 residues. The DNA for the CDR3 is TGTGCCAGCAGCTTAATAGGCGGGGGGCATAACAATGAGCAGTACTTC. Residues: CASSLIGGGHNNEQYF. Drawing the rest from reference TRBV11-2 and TRBJ2-5, the complete variable domain is EAGVAQSPRYKIIEKRQSVAFWCNPISGHATLYWYQQILGQGPKLLIQFQNNGVVDDSQLPKDRFSAERLKGVDSTLKIQPAKLEDSAVYLCASSLIGGGHNNEQYFGPGTRLLVL.

The chain joins TRBV9 to TRBJ2-2; maybe TRBD1 (6 bases). The CDR3 length is 15 residues. Trimming cost V 0 bases and J 4 bases, with 10 bases left between them. The V gene's germline CDR1 is SGDLS and CDR2 YYNGEE. The CDR3 sequence: CASSVEIGGTGELFF. DNA of the CDR3: TGTGCCAGCAGCGTAGAAATAGGGGGCACCGGGGAGCTGTTTTTT.

This clonotype was seen only a few times. J is TRBJ1-4 and V is TRBV27; D uncertain. The CDR3 sequence is 14 residues long. Deletions cut 3 bases from V and 7 bases from J, with 12 bases between. Germline lookup yields CDR1 MNHEY and CDR2 SMNVEV (reference sequence). The CDR3 nucleotides read TGTGCCAGCAGTTTTAGCGGGTTTACTGAAAAACTGTTTTTT. This encodes CASSFSGFTEKLFF.

The chain carries TRBV7-2 and TRBJ1-5; possibly TRBD1 for D (5 bases). Trimming left V 1 base short and J 5 bases short, with 9 bases between. Looked up from germline, CDR1 is SGHTA and CDR2 is FQGNSA. CDR3 size: 14 residues. This CDR3 is CASSLVGPHQPQHF. CDR3 DNA: TGTGCCAGCAGCTTAGTGGGGCCCCATCAGCCCCAGCATTTT. Using reference TRBV7-2 and TRBJ1-5 for the parts outside the CDR3, the full variable domain is GAGVSQSPSNKVTEKGKDVELRCDPISGHTALYWYRQSLGQGLEFLIYFQGNSAPDKSGLPSDRFSAERTGGSVSTLTIQRTQQEDSAVYLCASSLVGPHQPQHFGDGTRLSIL.

This CDR3 reads CATTGSINYGYTF. The DNA for the CDR3 is TGTGCCACCACAGGGAGTATTAACTATGGCTACACCTTC. V usage is TRBV15 and J usage is TRBJ1-2; possibly TRBD1 for D (5 bases). The V and J ends lost 7 bases and 1 base respectively, with 10 bases between them. Germline V gene lookup returns CDR1 LNHNV and CDR2 YYDKDF (reference sequence). This CDR3 region has 13 residues.

The chain carries TRBV5-1 and TRBJ1-2, with unresolved D. Germline-derived CDR1 and CDR2 are SGHRS and YFSETQ. V lost 0 bases and J 4 bases, leaving 13 bases between the germline ends. CDR3 length equals 15 residues. The CDR3 sequence: CASSLEAESGYGYTF. As DNA, the CDR3 is TGCGCCAGCAGCTTGGAGGCAGAATCAGGCTATGGCTACACCTTC.

V is TRBV7-9 and J is TRBJ1-2; possibly TRBD1 for D (5 bases). V lost 1 base, J lost 1 base, and 10 bases lay in between. CDR3 length: 15 amino acids. Germline V gene sequence: CDR1 SEHNR, CDR2 FQNEAQ (reference sequence). The CDR3: CASSLDAGVNYGYTF. The CDR3 nucleotides read TGTGCCAGCAGCTTAGATGCGGGGGTTAACTATGGCTACACCTTC.